One and the same sample provided the 10 T cell receptor beta chains below, sequenced in a study of T cells in tuberculosis. The time point was: new active TB diagnosis, blood taken before or within 7 days of starting treatment. Data came from immunoSEQ multiplex PCR; TCRdb stores just in-frame clones and leaves some out. The sample lists 25,000 to 35,000 clones; 92% were seen once. The specimen was PBMCs, collected at tuberculosis diagnosis. These TCRs come from an adult with tuberculosis.

V gene TRBV10-3 combines with J gene TRBJ2-1, with TRBD2 identical over 12 bases. With 10 bases clipped from V and 0 bases from J, the junction kept 7 bases outside the gene matches. Germline CDR1 and CDR2: ENHRY and SYGVKD. This CDR3 is 16 amino acids long. Here the CDR3 reads CATRLAGANSYNEQFF. The CDR3 DNA reads TGTGCCACCCGACTAGCGGGAGCAAACTCCTACAATGAGCAGTTCTTC.

This clone was observed a single time. The V gene is TRBV6-1, the J gene TRBJ2-7; D is unclear. There are 12 residues in the CDR3. CDR1 is MNHNS and CDR2 is SASEGT in the germline V gene. The V gene lost 3 bases and the J gene lost 6 bases, with 9 bases spanning the gap. CDR3 protein: CASSDRNGEQYF. DNA of the CDR3: TGTGCCAGCAGTGATAGAAACGGCGAGCAGTACTTC.

The rearrangement joins TRBV19 to TRBJ2-1; TRBD1 agrees at 11 bases. The trim removed 3 bases at V and 8 bases at J, leaving 6 bases unmatched. Germline CDR1 and CDR2: LNHDA and SQIVND (reference sequence). This CDR3 spans 15 amino acids. The CDR3 reads CASSMSGQGADEQFF. The CDR3 coding sequence is TGTGCCAGTAGTATGTCTGGACAGGGGGCCGATGAGCAGTTCTTC.

V is TRBV25-1 and J is TRBJ1-2; D possibly corresponds to TRBD1 (5 bases). This CDR3 comprises 18 residues. Germline assignment: CDR1 MGHDK and CDR2 SYGVNS. V was cut by 1 base and J by 0 bases, with 18 bases left in between. CDR3: CASSEFPSGSGSNYGYTF. CDR3 in DNA: TGTGCCAGCAGTGAATTTCCATCAGGGTCCGGCTCTAACTATGGCTACACCTTC.

The chain employs TRBV28 and TRBJ2-7; 9 positions agree with TRBD1. The CDR3 contains 14 residues. CDR1 MDHEN and CDR2 SYDVKM come from the germline V gene. V shed 8 bases, J shed 0 bases, and the junction held 5 bases outside the gene matches. The CDR3 spells CASAGTGHSYEQYF. CDR3 DNA: TGTGCCAGCGCCGGGACAGGGCACTCCTACGAGCAGTACTTC.

The V call is TRBV9, the J call TRBJ1-1, with 9 positions matching TRBD1. The V gene end was trimmed by 3 bases and the J gene end by 3 bases; junction bases not matched to a gene: 9. In germline, CDR1 is SGDLS, CDR2 YYNGEE. This CDR3 region has 16 residues. The CDR3 region is CASSAYPTGGDTEAFF. The CDR3 DNA is TGTGCCAGCAGCGCGTACCCGACAGGGGGGGACACTGAAGCTTTCTTT.

The chain has TRBV18 and TRBJ2-5, with 10 nucleotides matching TRBD1. Unmatched junction bases numbered 15, after V lost 6 bases and J lost 2 bases. Germline CDR1 reads KGHSH; CDR2 reads LQKENI. This CDR3 has 18 residues. CDR3 region: CASSPAFGQGDPQETQYF. The CDR3 region has the DNA TGTGCCAGCTCGCCGGCTTTTGGACAGGGGGATCCTCAAGAGACCCAGTACTTC.

The V gene is TRBV28, the J gene TRBJ1-1, with 9 bases fitting TRBD1. The J segment lost 1 base and the V segment lost 4 bases, leaving 4 bases of the junction unmatched. The CDR3 loop spans 15 amino acids. From germline, CDR1 is MDHEN and CDR2 SYDVKM. CDR3 amino acids: CASSSPGQGNTEAFF. DNA for the CDR3: TGTGCCAGCAGTTCTCCGGGACAGGGGAACACTGAAGCTTTCTTT.

The table lists this clone with a count of one. The chain uses TRBV19 and TRBJ1-5, with TRBD1 matching over 7 bases. Per germline, CDR1 LNHDA and CDR2 SQIVND (reference sequence). The CDR3 sequence is 15 residues long. The V segment lost 7 bases and the J segment 4 bases; nucleotides outside the gene matches: 10. The CDR3 sequence: CASISGGRGNQPQHF. The CDR3 nucleotides are TGTGCCAGTATTTCAGGGGGGCGCGGGAATCAGCCCCAGCATTTT.

The chain joins TRBV2 to TRBJ2-1; the D is unclear. This CDR3 contains 14 residues. Trimming removed 4 bases at V and 9 bases at J, with 16 bases between. From germline, CDR1 is SNHLY and CDR2 FYNNEI. In DNA, the CDR3 is TGTGCCAGCAGTGTAAGCTTCCTGTTGAGTGAGCAGTTCTTC. Residues: CASSVSFLLSEQFF.